Presented here are 2 T cell receptor beta chains from one specimen sequenced in a study of blood T cell repertoires in COVID-19. Clones were sequenced by immunoSEQ multiplex PCR, and TCRdb holds only the in-frame ones, with some missing. The table includes about 250,000 clones, about 88% detected once. Sequencing was performed on peripheral blood. Source of these receptors: a woman in her thirties or forties who had recovered from COVID-19.

This clone was found once. The genes are TRBV7-3 and TRBJ2-7; D not resolved. Germline CDR1 and CDR2: SGHTA and FQGTGA. CDR3 length: 15 residues. The V gene lost 1 base and the J gene lost 4 bases, with 14 bases spanning the gap. Here the CDR3 reads CASSLSGGYSYEQYF. The CDR3 nucleotides are TGTGCCAGCAGCTTAAGCGGCGGCTACTCATACGAGCAGTACTTC.

This clone was counted a few times. This rearrangement joins TRBV7-6 to TRBJ1-3; maybe TRBD1 (5 bases). Germline V lookup: CDR1 SGHVS, CDR2 FNYEAQ. The length of the CDR3 is 17 residues. Deletions cut 1 base from V and 1 base from J, with 14 bases between. CDR3 nucleotides: TGTGCCAGCAGCTTAGGAATCACGCAGGGTTCTGGAAACACCATATATTTT. This sequence encodes CASSLGITQGSGNTIYF.